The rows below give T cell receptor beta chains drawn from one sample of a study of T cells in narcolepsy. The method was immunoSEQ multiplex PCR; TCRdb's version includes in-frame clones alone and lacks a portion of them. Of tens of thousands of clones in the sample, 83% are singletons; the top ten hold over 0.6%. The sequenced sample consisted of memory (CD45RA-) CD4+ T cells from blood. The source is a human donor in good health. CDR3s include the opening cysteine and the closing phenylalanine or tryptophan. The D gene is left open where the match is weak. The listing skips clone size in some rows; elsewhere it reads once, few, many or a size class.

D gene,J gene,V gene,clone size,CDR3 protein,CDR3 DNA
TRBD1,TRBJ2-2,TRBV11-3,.,CASSPTGGDTGELFF,TGTGCCAGCAGCCCCACAGGGGGCGACACCGGGGAGCTGTTTTTT
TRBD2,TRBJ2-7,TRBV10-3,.,CAISTGLAGSGGYEQYF,TGTGCCATCAGTACTGGACTAGCGGGGAGCGGAGGTTACGAGCAGTACTTC
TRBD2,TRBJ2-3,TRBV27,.,CASSFRLAGDARDTQYF,TGTGCCAGCAGTTTCCGACTAGCGGGGGACGCACGAGATACGCAGTATTTT
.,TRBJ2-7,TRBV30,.,CAWSVATGSYEQYF,TGTGCCTGGAGTGTAGCGACAGGCTCCTACGAGCAGTACTTC
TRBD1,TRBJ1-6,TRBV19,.,CATRLTGRNSPLHF,TGTGCCACCAGATTGACAGGGAGAAATTCACCCCTCCACTTT
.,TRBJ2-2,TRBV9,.,CASSAGSGVGLFF,TGTGCCAGCAGCGCGGGGTCAGGCGTGGGGTTGTTTTTT
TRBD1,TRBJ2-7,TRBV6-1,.,CASSEFSGQGAYEQYF,TGTGCCAGCAGTGAATTCTCGGGACAGGGGGCTTACGAGCAGTACTTC
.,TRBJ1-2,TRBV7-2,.,CASSLARHLYGYTF,TGTGCCAGCAGCTTAGCCAGGCACTTATATGGCTACACCTTC
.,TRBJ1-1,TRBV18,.,CASLPLETGEAFF,TGTGCCAGCTTGCCCCTAGAGACAGGTGAAGCTTTCTTT
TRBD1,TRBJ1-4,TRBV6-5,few,CASSRQGGNEKLFF,TGTGCCAGCAGTCGACAGGGAGGTAATGAAAAACTGTTTTTT
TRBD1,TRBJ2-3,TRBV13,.,CASERTGSPTDTQYF,TGTGCCAGCGAAAGGACAGGGAGTCCCACAGATACGCAGTATTTT
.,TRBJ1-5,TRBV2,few,CASNRGRPNQPQHF,TGTGCCAGCAATCGGGGTAGGCCTAATCAGCCCCAGCATTTT
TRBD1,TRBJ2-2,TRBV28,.,CASSSGQGAEGTGELFF,TGTGCCAGCAGTTCGGGACAGGGGGCGGAGGGCACCGGGGAGCTGTTTTTT
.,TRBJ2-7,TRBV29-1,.,CSAAGSSYGQYF,TGCAGCGCCGCCGGGTCCTCCTACGGGCAGTACTTC
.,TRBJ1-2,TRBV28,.,CASSFRTPYTPDYTF,TGTGCCAGCAGTTTTAGGACACCCTATACCCCCGACTACACCTTC
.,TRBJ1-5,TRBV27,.,CASSFLGQPQHF,TGTGCCAGCAGTTTCTTAGGGCAGCCCCAGCATTTT
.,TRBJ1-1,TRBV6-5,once,CASSTGIKNTEAFF,TGTGCCAGCAGTACCGGGATCAAGAACACTGAAGCTTTCTTT
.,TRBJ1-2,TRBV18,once,CASSRADSNYGYTF,TGTGCCAGCTCACGGGCGGATTCTAACTATGGCTACACCTTC
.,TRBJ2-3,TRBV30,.,CAWSPGGSAGTDTQYF,TGTGCCTGGAGTCCCGGGGGTAGCGCGGGCACAGATACGCAGTATTTT
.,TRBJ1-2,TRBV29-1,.,CSVEAGRGYTF,TGCAGCGTTGAGGCAGGGAGGGGCTACACCTTC
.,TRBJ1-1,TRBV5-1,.,CASSPQPNTEAFF,TGCGCCAGCAGCCCCCAGCCGAACACTGAAGCTTTCTTT
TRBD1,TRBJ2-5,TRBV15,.,CATSRVGQVVTQYF,TGTGCCACCAGCAGAGTAGGACAGGTTGTGACCCAGTACTTC
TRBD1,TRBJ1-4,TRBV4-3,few,CASRPGQGGGKLFF,TGCGCCAGCAGGCCGGGACAGGGAGGTGGAAAACTGTTTTTT
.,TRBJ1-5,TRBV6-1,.,CASSYSSPQPQHF,TGTGCCAGCAGTTATTCCTCCCCCCAGCCCCAGCATTTT
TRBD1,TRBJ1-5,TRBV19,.,CASSRQGPNQPQHF,TGTGCCAGTAGTCGACAGGGCCCCAATCAGCCCCAGCATTTT
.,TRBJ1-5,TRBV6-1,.,CASSEGLGMTGEGQPQHF,TGTGCCAGCAGTGAAGGCCTGGGTATGACAGGAGAAGGGCAGCCCCAGCATTTT
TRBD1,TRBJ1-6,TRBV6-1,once,CASSLTGEGSPLHF,TGTGCCAGCAGTCTGACAGGGGAAGGGTCACCCCTCCACTTT
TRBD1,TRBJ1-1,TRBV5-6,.,CASSAQGGPNTEAFF,TGTGCCAGCAGCGCTCAAGGGGGCCCGAACACTGAAGCTTTCTTT
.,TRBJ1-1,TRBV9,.,CASSVVSTAEAFF,TGTGCCAGCAGCGTAGTTTCGACAGCAGAAGCTTTCTTT
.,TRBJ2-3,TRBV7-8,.,CASGYTDTQYF,TGTGCCAGCGGATACACAGATACGCAGTATTTT
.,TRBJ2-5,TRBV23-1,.,CASSQSEATETQYF,TGCGCCAGCAGTCAATCGGAGGCTACAGAGACCCAGTACTTC
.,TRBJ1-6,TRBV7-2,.,CASSLNGQSPNSPLHF,TGTGCCAGCAGCTTAAATGGCCAAAGTCCCAATTCACCCCTCCACTTT
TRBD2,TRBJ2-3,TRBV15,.,CATSTGRSGGPDTQYF,TGTGCCACCAGCACCGGACGGAGCGGGGGCCCAGATACGCAGTATTTT
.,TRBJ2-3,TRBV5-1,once,CASSSQGTDTQYF,TGCGCCAGCAGCTCCCAGGGGACAGATACGCAGTATTTT